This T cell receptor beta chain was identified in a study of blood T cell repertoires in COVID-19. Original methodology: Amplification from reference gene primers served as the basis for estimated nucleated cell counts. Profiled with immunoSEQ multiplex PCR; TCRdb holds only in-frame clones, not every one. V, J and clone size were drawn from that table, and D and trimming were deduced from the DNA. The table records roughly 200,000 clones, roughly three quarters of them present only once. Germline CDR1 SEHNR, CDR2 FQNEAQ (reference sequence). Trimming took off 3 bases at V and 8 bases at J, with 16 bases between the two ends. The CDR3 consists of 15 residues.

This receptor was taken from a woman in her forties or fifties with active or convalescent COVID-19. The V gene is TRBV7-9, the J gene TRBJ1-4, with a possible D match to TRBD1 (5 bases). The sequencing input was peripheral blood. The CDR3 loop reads CASSFGGDLGEKLFF. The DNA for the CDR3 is TGTGCCAGCAGCTTTGGAGGGGATCTAGGGGAAAAACTGTTTTTT.